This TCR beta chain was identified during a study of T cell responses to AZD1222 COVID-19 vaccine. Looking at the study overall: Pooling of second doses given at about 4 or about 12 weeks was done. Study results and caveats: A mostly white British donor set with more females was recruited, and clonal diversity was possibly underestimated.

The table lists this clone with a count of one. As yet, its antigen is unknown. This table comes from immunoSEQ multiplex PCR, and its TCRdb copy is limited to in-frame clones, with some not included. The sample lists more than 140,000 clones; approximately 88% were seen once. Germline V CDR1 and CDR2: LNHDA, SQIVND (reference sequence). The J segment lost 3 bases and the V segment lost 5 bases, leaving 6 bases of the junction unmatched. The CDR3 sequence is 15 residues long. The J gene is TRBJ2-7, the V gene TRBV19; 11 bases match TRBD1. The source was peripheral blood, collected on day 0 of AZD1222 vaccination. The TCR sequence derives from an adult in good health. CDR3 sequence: CASSPTGTGGYEQYF. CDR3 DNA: TGTGCCAGTAGTCCGACCGGGACAGGGGGCTACGAGCAGTACTTC.